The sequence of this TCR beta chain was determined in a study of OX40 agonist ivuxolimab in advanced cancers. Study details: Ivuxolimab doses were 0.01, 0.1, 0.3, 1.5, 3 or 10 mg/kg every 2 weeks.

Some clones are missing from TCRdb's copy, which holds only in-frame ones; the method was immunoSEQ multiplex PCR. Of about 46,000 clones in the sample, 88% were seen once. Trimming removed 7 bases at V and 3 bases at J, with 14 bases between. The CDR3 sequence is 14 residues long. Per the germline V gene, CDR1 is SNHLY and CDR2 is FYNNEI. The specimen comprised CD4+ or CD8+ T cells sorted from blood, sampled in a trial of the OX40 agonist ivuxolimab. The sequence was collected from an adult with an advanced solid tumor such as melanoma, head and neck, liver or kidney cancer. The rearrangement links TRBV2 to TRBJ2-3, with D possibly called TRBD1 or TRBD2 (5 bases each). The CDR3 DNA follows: TGTGCCAGCAAAGCCGGGACCGGGACAGATACGCAGTATTTT. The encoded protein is CASKAGTGTDTQYF.